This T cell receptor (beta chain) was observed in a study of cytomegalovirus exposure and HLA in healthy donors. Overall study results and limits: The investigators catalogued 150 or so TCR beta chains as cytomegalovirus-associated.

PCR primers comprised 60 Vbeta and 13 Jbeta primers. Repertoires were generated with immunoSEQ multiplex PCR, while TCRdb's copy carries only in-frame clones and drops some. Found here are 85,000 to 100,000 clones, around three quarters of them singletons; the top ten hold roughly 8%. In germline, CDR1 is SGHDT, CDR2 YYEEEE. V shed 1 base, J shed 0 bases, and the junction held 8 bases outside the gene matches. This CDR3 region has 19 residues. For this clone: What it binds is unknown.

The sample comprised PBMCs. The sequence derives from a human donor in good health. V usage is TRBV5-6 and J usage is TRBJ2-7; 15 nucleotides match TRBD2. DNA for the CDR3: TGTGCCAGCAGCTTGCGTGGGACTAGCGGGAGGAAATCCTCCTACGAGCAGTACTTC. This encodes CASSLRGTSGRKSSYEQYF.